The rows below give T cell receptor beta chains drawn from one sample of a study of PD-L1 blockade in urothelial cancer. Only in-frame clones appear in the TCRdb table, and some are missing; sequencing was by immunoSEQ multiplex PCR. The sample lists about 120,000 clones; roughly 83% were seen once. The sequencing used PBMCs, collected around atezolizumab (anti-PD-L1) treatment. These receptors came from a man aged 45 to 65 with urothelial cancer. Each CDR3 is given with its conserved first and last residue. Fields, in order: D gene, clone size, V gene, J gene, CDR3 DNA, CDR3 protein. A D gene is named only where the DNA matches it firmly. Some rows mark clone size as missing; the rest say once, few, many or name a class of expanded clone.

.	.	TRBV7-2	TRBJ2-5	TGTGCCAGCAGCCTCCTAGAATACCAAAAAGAGACCCAGTACTTC	CASSLLEYQKETQYF
TRBD2	.	TRBV14	TRBJ2-3	TGTGCCAGCAGCCAACCTCTACCGGGACTAGATACAGATACGCAGTATTTT	CASSQPLPGLDTDTQYF
.	few	TRBV5-5	TRBJ2-7	TGTGCCAGCAGCTTGATACAGGCCTACGAGCAGTACTTC	CASSLIQAYEQYF
.	.	TRBV11-1	TRBJ2-7	TGTGCCAGCAGCTTAACCCCACAGGGCTACGAGCAGTACTTC	CASSLTPQGYEQYF
.	.	TRBV5-6	TRBJ1-6	TGTGCCAGCAGCCCTCGAGGAAATCCTAATTCACCCCTCCACTTT	CASSPRGNPNSPLHF
.	.	TRBV28	TRBJ1-5	TGTGCCAGCAGTTTAACATCAGGACCCCAGCATTTT	CASSLTSGPQHF
.	.	TRBV19	TRBJ2-1	TGTGCCAGTAGTATAGCCGGAGCGGTCCGGGTACATGAGCAGTTCTTC	CASSIAGAVRVHEQFF
.	.	TRBV18	TRBJ2-7	TGTGCCAGCTCACCACCGGGCAGGGCGTTCGGGGAGCAGTACTTC	CASSPPGRAFGEQYF
.	.	TRBV29-1	TRBJ1-1	TGCAGCGTTGATACAGGGAGCACTGAAGCTTTCTTT	CSVDTGSTEAFF
.	.	TRBV18	TRBJ1-6	TGTGCCAGCTCACCACAGGGGATCACCGCCGATTCACCCCTCCACTTT	CASSPQGITADSPLHF
TRBD2	.	TRBV2	TRBJ2-1	TGTGCCAGCAGTAGACAGGGGCTAGCGGGAGGGGGATACAATGAGCAGTTCTTC	CASSRQGLAGGGYNEQFF
TRBD2	.	TRBV15	TRBJ2-7	TGTGCCACCAGCAGAGGGGCGGCGGGAGGATCCTACGAGCAGTACTTC	CATSRGAAGGSYEQYF
TRBD1	.	TRBV2	TRBJ1-4	TGTGCCAGCAGAGGACAGGGGGCAATCAGTGAAAAACTGTTTTTT	CASRGQGAISEKLFF
.	.	TRBV30	TRBJ1-1	TGTGCCTGGACCGGAGGGTCCCTCGTGTCTGAAGCTTTCTTT	CAWTGGSLVSEAFF
.	.	TRBV11-2	TRBJ2-7	TGTGCCAGCAGCTTAGAGGCGCTCGGGGTGGTTAAGTACGAGCAGTACTTC	CASSLEALGVVKYEQYF
TRBD1	once	TRBV28	TRBJ2-7	TGTGCCAGCCGGCAGGGGGCTTACGAGCAGTACTTC	CASRQGAYEQYF
TRBD1	.	TRBV5-1	TRBJ2-2	TGCGCCAGCAGTAAGAGACAGGGGGCTTTTTACACCGGGGAGCTGTTTTTT	CASSKRQGAFYTGELFF